The sequence of this T cell receptor (beta chain) was determined in a study of T cell repertoires in cytomegalovirus infection. Overall study: TCR beta signatures that were public indicated CMV infection and matching HLA type.

This clonotype was detected a few times. This CDR3 comprises 12 residues. CDR1 is SNHLY and CDR2 is FYNNEI in the germline V gene. Germline trimming cut 6 bases from V and 3 bases from J; bases unmatched to any gene: 1. MiXCR, run by TCRdb on the reads, gives a single entry per CDR3 protein. The table has around 280,000 distinct CDR3 sequences, roughly 13% seen once. This clonotype was obtained from a human donor in good health (CMV status not recorded). Some clones in this sample may be carry-over from other donors' samples. The sequenced sample was PBMCs. The chain is built from TRBV2 and TRBJ2-5; 7 nucleotides match TRBD1. CDR3 protein: CASRTGEETQYF. The CDR3, as DNA: TGTGCCAGCAGAACAGGGGAAGAGACCCAGTACTTC.